The 2 T cell receptor beta chains reported below all come from one sample, sequenced in a study of metastatic and nonmetastatic thyroid tumors. With MiXCR, TCRdb called clones anew from the PCR reads. This sample has 90,000 or so clones, with approximately 9% found just once. Every patient underwent thyroid surgery untreated. The material sequenced was blood. The receptor source for this set is a female donor with papillary thyroid cancer or a benign thyroid nodule (not recorded which). Some clones in this sample may be carry-over from other donors' samples.

Of note for this clone: A much larger clonotype is one base distant, so this may be a read error. The chain is built from TRBV10-2 and TRBJ1-2, with TRBD1 as a possible D gene (6 bases). V gave up 3 bases and J gave up 4 bases, with 12 bases separating them. The CDR3 consists of 14 residues. The germline V gene has CDR1 WSHSY and CDR2 SAAADI. This CDR3 reads CASSDPTGSYGYTF. As DNA, the CDR3 is TGCGCCAGCAGTGACCCTACAGGGAGCTATGGCTACACCTTC.

This clone was seen at least ten times. This chain links TRBV2 with TRBJ1-3, with D hard to call. Germline V lookup: CDR1 SNHLY, CDR2 FYNNEI. V lost 4 bases, J lost 0 bases, and 7 bases lay in between. The CDR3 extends over 14 amino acids. CDR3 in amino acids: CASSVGASGNTIYF. DNA of the CDR3: TGTGCCAGCAGTGTGGGAGCCTCTGGAAACACCATATATTTT. Supplemented by reference TRBV2 and TRBJ1-3, the full variable domain reads EPEVTQTPSHQVTQMGQEVILRCVPISNHLYFYWYRQILGQKVEFLVSFYNNEISEKSEIFDDQFSVERPDGSNFTLKIRSTKLEDSAMYFCASSVGASGNTIYFGEGSWLTVV.